What follows are 23 T cell receptor beta chains derived from one specimen sequenced in a study of blood T cell repertoires in COVID-19. The protocol was immunoSEQ multiplex PCR, while the TCRdb copy is restricted to in-frame clones and leaves out a portion. Counted here are hundreds of thousands of clones, roughly 84% occurring once; the ten biggest clones make up 3.5% to 4%. The source material was peripheral blood. Source of these receptors: a woman aged 80 or over with acute or convalescent COVID-19.

The chain employs TRBV7-2 and TRBJ1-5; TRBD1 might be the D (6 bases). V was pared by 3 bases and J by 0 bases, with 15 bases between. Germline V CDR1 and CDR2: SGHTA, FQGNSA. The CDR3 is 17 residues long. DNA for the CDR3: TGTGCCAGCAGCTTGGGGGGGCGCGGGTATAGCAATCAGCCCCAGCATTTT. This gives the protein CASSLGGRGYSNQPQHF.

V gene TRBV19 combines with J gene TRBJ1-2; 9 bases line up with TRBD1. V gave up 6 bases and J gave up 5 bases; unmatched junction bases: 7. The germline V gene encodes CDR1 LNHDA and CDR2 SQIVND (reference sequence). The CDR3 runs 14 residues. The CDR3 here is CASSLTGGLYGYTF. The CDR3 nucleotides read TGTGCCAGTAGCCTTACAGGGGGCTTGTATGGCTACACCTTC.

In its sample, this clone was seen once. J is TRBJ1-6 and V is TRBV27; 7 nucleotides match TRBD1. CDR1 is MNHEY, CDR2 SMNVEV, per germline (reference sequence). The V segment lost 1 base and the J segment 7 bases; nucleotides outside the gene matches: 4. The CDR3 spans 15 residues. In DNA form, the CDR3 reads TGTGCCAGCAGTTTATTCGACAGGGTGAATTCACCCCTCCACTTT. It is translated as CASSLFDRVNSPLHF.

The chain has TRBV7-2 and TRBJ2-3, with TRBD2 identical over 9 bases. This CDR3 contains 14 residues. The germline V gene encodes CDR1 SGHTA and CDR2 FQGNSA. Germline trimming cut 5 bases from V and 6 bases from J; bases unmatched to any gene: 6. CDR3: CASSQGLASDTQYF. In DNA form, the CDR3 reads TGTGCCAGCAGCCAGGGACTAGCCTCGGATACGCAGTATTTT.

This chain links TRBV7-2 with TRBJ2-3; 8 nucleotides match TRBD2. Trimming removed 2 bases from V and 0 bases from J; junction bases left unmatched: 4. CDR1 is SGHTA and CDR2 is FQGNSA in the germline V gene. The CDR3 length is 16 residues. CDR3 region: CASSLQAGESTDTQYF. The CDR3, as DNA: TGTGCCAGCAGCTTACAAGCGGGGGAAAGCACAGATACGCAGTATTTT. The full variable domain, completed using reference TRBV7-2 and TRBJ2-3, is GAGVSQSPSNKVTEKGKDVELRCDPISGHTALYWYRQSLGQGLEFLIYFQGNSAPDKSGLPSDRFSAERTGGSVSTLTIQRTQQEDSAVYLCASSLQAGESTDTQYFGPGTRLTVL.

The chain recombines TRBV7-2 with TRBJ2-1; 10 nucleotides match TRBD2. The CDR3 spans 19 residues. Germline CDR1 SGHTA, CDR2 FQGNSA. The V and J ends lost 3 bases and 0 bases, in that order; junction bases with no gene match: 11. The CDR3 region has the DNA TGTGCCAGCAGCTTTTCGCGGGGTAGCGGGGGGTTCTCCTACAATGAGCAGTTCTTC. Protein sequence: CASSFSRGSGGFSYNEQFF.

This sequence joins TRBV16 and TRBJ1-6, with 9 bases lining up with TRBD1. V lost 4 bases and J lost 7; bases outside the gene matches: 5. This CDR3 spans 15 amino acids. Per the germline V gene, CDR1 is KGHSY and CDR2 is FQNENV. The CDR3, as DNA: TGTGCCAGCAGCCCGAGGACAGGGGAGAATTCACCCCTCCACTTT. Translating gives CASSPRTGENSPLHF.

CDR3 in amino acids: CASEIGQGVISDYGYTF. The DNA for the CDR3 is TGTGCCAGCGAAATCGGACAGGGAGTGATCTCGGACTATGGCTACACCTTC. The rearrangement links TRBV13 to TRBJ1-2; TRBD1 agrees at 8 bases. The junction had 17 bases not matched to a gene; V was cut back by 8 bases and J by 3 bases. In germline, CDR1 is PRHDT, CDR2 FYEKMQ (reference sequence). The CDR3 contains 17 residues.

Comments on this clone: One end of the junction fails to match germline, which may point to a read error. This chain uses TRBV15 with TRBJ2-7; 12 nucleotides align to TRBD1. Germline values: CDR1 LNHNV, CDR2 YYDKDF (reference sequence). The CDR3 has 15 residues. The CDR3 protein is CATRRGTGGAGEQYF. CDR3 DNA: TGTGCCACCAGGAGAGGGACAGGGGGCGCGGGCGAGCAGTACTTC. The whole variable domain, remainder taken from reference TRBV15 and TRBJ2-7, is DAMVIQNPRYQVTQFGKPVTLSCSQTLNHNVMYWYQQKSSQAPKLLFHYYDKDFNNEADTPDNFQSRRPNTSFCFLDIRSPGLGDTAMYLCATRRGTGGAGEQYFGPGTRLTVT.

The table lists this clone with a few counts. V and J are TRBV12-3 or TRBV12-4 and TRBJ1-1; TRBD1 matches 7 bases. The CDR3 runs to 13 residues. V trimming: 4 bases; J trimming: 10 bases; junction bases outside the gene matches: 9. CDR3 residues: CASSSGQVFTAFF. The CDR3 bases are TGTGCCAGCAGTTCCGGACAGGTTTTTACAGCTTTCTTT.

This sequence joins TRBV2 and TRBJ1-1, with D perhaps TRBD1 (5 bases). The V gene's germline CDR1 is SNHLY and CDR2 FYNNEI. V was pared by 2 bases and J by 4 bases, with 11 bases between. The CDR3 totals 14 residues. CDR3 residues: CASSEMGLLTEAFF. The CDR3 DNA follows: TGTGCCAGCAGTGAAATGGGGCTGCTCACTGAAGCTTTCTTT.

Concerning this clone: The same CDR3 can be traced to other DNA sequences in this sample. The chain is built from TRBV3-1 (or the pseudogene TRBV3-2) and TRBJ1-2, with 7 bases identical to TRBD1. Losses at the gene ends were 1 base for V and 6 bases for J; bases not matched to a gene: 2. The CDR3 runs to 13 residues. In germline, CDR1 is LGHDT, CDR2 YNNKEL (reference sequence). The CDR3 DNA reads TGTGCCAGCAGCCAAGGACAGGGAAATGGCTACACCTTC. Residues: CASSQGQGNGYTF.

This chain links TRBV9 with TRBJ1-1; 8 bases are shared with TRBD1. V gave up 2 bases and J gave up 3 bases; unmatched junction bases: 12. Germline V CDR1 and CDR2: SGDLS, YYNGEE. This CDR3 has 17 residues. CDR3: CASSVSGQGAWHTEAFF. The CDR3 bases are TGTGCCAGCAGCGTGTCGGGGCAGGGGGCCTGGCACACTGAAGCTTTCTTT.

The table lists this clone with a few counts. This sequence joins TRBV3-1 (or the pseudogene TRBV3-2) and TRBJ1-2, with D hard to call. CDR1 and CDR2 from the germline V gene are LGHDT and YNNKEL (reference sequence). The CDR3 has 14 amino acids. Between the trimmed V and J ends, which lost 1 base and 0 bases, there was a span of 6 bases. CDR3 residues: CASSQGRANYGYTF. The CDR3 DNA sequence: TGTGCCAGCAGCCAAGGGAGAGCTAACTATGGCTACACCTTC.

The CDR3 reads CASSKTSGALATGSGELFF. For the CDR3, the DNA is TGTGCCAGCAGTAAGACTAGCGGGGCTTTGGCGACCGGATCCGGGGAGCTGTTTTTT. The V call is TRBV6-2 or TRBV6-3, the J call TRBJ2-2; 11 nucleotides agree with TRBD2. Germline loops: CDR1 MNHEY, CDR2 SVGEGT. V was clipped by 5 bases and J by 6 bases; unmatched bases: 17. The CDR3 spans 19 residues.

The chain carries TRBV3-1 (or the pseudogene TRBV3-2) and TRBJ1-2, with 7 bases fitting TRBD1. Germline values: CDR1 LGHDT, CDR2 YNNKEL (reference sequence). CDR3 length: 16 residues. The V gene end was trimmed by 1 base and the J gene end by 5 bases; junction bases not matched to a gene: 10. The CDR3 sequence: CASSQVGGGTGYGYTF. CDR3 sequence (DNA): TGTGCCAGCAGCCAAGTTGGAGGGGGCACCGGATATGGCTACACCTTC.

There are many counts of this clone. The chain has TRBV7-9 and TRBJ1-2; D may be TRBD1 (5 bases). This CDR3 comprises 14 residues. V gave up 1 base and J gave up 4 bases, with 10 bases separating them. Germline CDR1 reads SEHNR; CDR2 reads FQNEAQ (reference sequence). CDR3 sequence: CASSLEGNSYGYTF. The DNA for the CDR3 is TGTGCCAGCAGCTTAGAGGGGAACAGCTATGGCTACACCTTC.

V gene TRBV9 combines with J gene TRBJ1-1; D remains ambiguous. Trimming took off 0 bases at V and 1 base at J, with 4 bases between the two ends. The CDR3 has 13 amino acids. Germline V CDR1 and CDR2: SGDLS, YYNGEE. The DNA of the CDR3 is TGTGCCAGCAGCGTAGGCAGGAACACTGAAGCTTTCTTT. Translating gives CASSVGRNTEAFF.

V and J are TRBV2 and TRBJ1-5, with D tentatively TRBD1 (5 bases). The germline gives CDR1 SNHLY, CDR2 FYNNEI. The CDR3 contains 16 residues. Deletions cut 3 bases from V and 5 bases from J, with 17 bases between. In DNA, the CDR3 is TGTGCCAGCAGTGAGGGGGGGGGTCATAACTATCAGCCCCAGCATTTT. Its translation is CASSEGGGHNYQPQHF. Full variable domain (rest looked up from reference TRBV2 and TRBJ1-5): EPEVTQTPSHQVTQMGQEVILRCVPISNHLYFYWYRQILGQKVEFLVSFYNNEISEKSEIFDDQFSVERPDGSNFTLKIRSTKLEDSAMYFCASSEGGGHNYQPQHFGDGTRLSIL.

CDR3 region: CASSVATSLNTEAFF. The CDR3 nucleotides read TGTGCCAGCAGCGTAGCTACGTCACTGAACACTGAAGCTTTCTTT. V is TRBV9 and J is TRBJ1-1; D unresolved. The germline gives CDR1 SGDLS, CDR2 YYNGEE. The V and J ends lost 0 bases and 0 bases respectively, with 9 bases between them. The CDR3 is 15 amino acids.

The chain is built from TRBV19 and TRBJ1-1; the D gene is possibly TRBD1 (5 bases). The CDR3 extends over 14 amino acids. With 5 bases removed from V and 4 bases from J, the gap between germline ends came to 14 bases. Germline CDR1 is LNHDA and CDR2 is SQIVND (reference sequence). CDR3 loop: CASSVRGGGTEAFF. In DNA, the CDR3 is TGTGCCAGTAGTGTCCGGGGCGGGGGCACTGAAGCTTTCTTT.

V is TRBV4-1 and J is TRBJ2-3; 10 bases map to TRBD2. CDR1 is MGHRA and CDR2 is YSYEKL in the germline V gene. The V segment lost 0 bases and the J segment 4 bases; nucleotides outside the gene matches: 13. The CDR3 totals 19 residues. CDR3: CASSQDGLAGASWPDTQYF. In DNA form, the CDR3 reads TGCGCCAGCAGCCAAGATGGGCTAGCGGGGGCGTCGTGGCCAGATACGCAGTATTTT.

This chain links TRBV6-2 or TRBV6-3 with TRBJ1-2; 8 nucleotides align to TRBD1. There are 14 residues in the CDR3. V was pared by 5 bases and J by 6 bases, with 8 bases of the junction left unmatched. Germline V gene sequence: CDR1 MNHEY, CDR2 SVGEGT. Here the CDR3 reads CASSDPGQVDGYTF. CDR3 nucleotides: TGTGCCAGCAGTGACCCGGGACAGGTAGATGGCTACACCTTC.